This is a list of T cell receptor beta chains from one sample in a study of cytomegalovirus exposure and HLA in healthy donors. Profiled with immunoSEQ multiplex PCR; TCRdb holds only in-frame clones, not every one. The data contain more than 85,000 clones, roughly four fifths of them singletons. Sequencing used PBMCs. These TCRs come from a male donor in good health and CMV-seropositive. Each CDR3 is given with its conserved first and last residue. A D gene is named only where the DNA matches it firmly. Clone size, where shown, is once, few, many, or a class for clones that have expanded.

TRBJ1-2 once TRBV4-1 . CASSQDRGGYGYTF TGCGCCAGCAGCCAAGATAGGGGGGGGTATGGCTACACCTTC
TRBJ2-5 . TRBV10-3 . CAISYTGSSEETQYF TGTGCCATCAGTTATACCGGGTCAAGCGAAGAGACCCAGTACTTC
TRBJ2-3 once TRBV7-8 . CASSLASTDTQYF TGTGCCAGCAGCTTAGCGTCAACAGATACGCAGTATTTT
TRBJ1-4 . TRBV27 . CASSLLGATNEKLFF TGTGCCAGCAGTTTATTAGGGGCAACTAATGAAAAACTGTTTTTT
TRBJ2-7 . TRBV5-8 . CASSPRGWEQYF TGTGCCAGCAGCCCCAGGGGATGGGAGCAGTACTTC
TRBJ2-5 . TRBV27 TRBD2 CASSLGGGYQETQYF TGTGCCAGCAGTTTAGGCGGGGGTTACCAAGAGACCCAGTACTTC
TRBJ1-2 . TRBV5-8 TRBD1 CASSSGTGVYGYTF TGTGCCAGCAGTTCGGGGACAGGAGTCTATGGCTACACCTTC
TRBJ1-5 . TRBV2 . CASSKYSNQPQHF TGTGCCAGCAGTAAATATAGCAATCAGCCCCAGCATTTT
TRBJ2-7 . TRBV9 . CASSENRDTNSYEQYF TGTGCCAGCAGCGAGAACCGGGACACGAACTCCTACGAGCAGTACTTC
TRBJ1-1 few TRBV7-3 TRBD1 CASSFAGGKNTEAFF TGTGCCAGCAGCTTTGCAGGGGGCAAAAACACTGAAGCTTTCTTT
TRBJ1-4 once TRBV5-1 . CASSLGQDNEKLFF TGCGCCAGCAGCTTGGGACAGGATAATGAAAAACTGTTTTTT
TRBJ2-7 . TRBV4-1 TRBD1 CASSHELTGGPDEQYF TGCGCCAGCAGCCACGAATTGACAGGGGGGCCCGACGAGCAGTACTTC
TRBJ2-7 . TRBV14 . CASSQDLARTREQYF TGTGCCAGCAGCCAAGACCTAGCCCGAACGAGGGAGCAGTACTTC
TRBJ2-3 . TRBV4-3 TRBD2 CASSPGLAGLPDTQYF TGCGCCAGCAGCCCCGGACTAGCGGGGCTACCAGATACGCAGTATTTT
TRBJ2-7 . TRBV28 TRBD1 CASNPGQSYEQYF TGTGCCAGCAACCCGGGACAGTCCTACGAGCAGTACTTC
TRBJ1-2 . TRBV23-1 TRBD1 CASTHPGQGTGYTF TGCGCCAGCACCCACCCGGGACAGGGGACCGGCTACACCTTC
TRBJ2-7 . TRBV28 . CASSFSSGSREQYF TGTGCCAGCAGTTTTAGCTCAGGGTCTAGGGAGCAGTACTTC
TRBJ1-5 . TRBV29-1 . CSVGLGAGQPQHF TGCAGCGTTGGTTTAGGGGCCGGGCAGCCCCAGCATTTT
TRBJ2-2 . TRBV19 . CASSTRSGLTGGELFF TGTGCCAGTAGTACGAGATCAGGGTTGACTGGCGGGGAGCTGTTTTTT
TRBJ2-7 few TRBV6-5 TRBD2 CASSYSYSGYEQYF TGTGCCAGCAGTTACTCGTATAGCGGGTACGAGCAGTACTTC
TRBJ1-5 few TRBV28 . CASTLNGYQPQHF TGTGCCAGCACCCTAAACGGGTATCAGCCCCAGCATTTT
TRBJ2-7 . TRBV6-1 TRBD2 CASTPLAGPYEQYF TGTGCCAGCACCCCCCTAGCGGGACCCTACGAGCAGTACTTC
TRBJ2-3 . TRBV5-1 TRBD2 CASSLVPAGGGTDTQYF TGCGCCAGCAGCTTGGTCCCGGCGGGAGGGGGCACAGATACGCAGTATTTT
TRBJ2-5 few TRBV19 TRBD2 CASSRAGGVETQYF TGTGCCAGTAGTCGGGCGGGAGGGGTGGAGACCCAGTACTTC
TRBJ2-1 few TRBV6-6 TRBD1 CASGRGQGAEQFF TGTGCCAGCGGGCGAGGACAGGGGGCTGAGCAGTTCTTC
TRBJ1-6 . TRBV2 . CASSESDSAYSPLHF TGTGCCAGCAGTGAATCGGACAGTGCCTATTCACCCCTCCACTTT
TRBJ2-2 . TRBV7-2 . CASSPRLGRTGELFF TGTGCCAGCAGCCCCCGACTAGGGAGAACCGGGGAGCTGTTTTTT
TRBJ2-3 . TRBV7-2 TRBD2 CASSVSGRATPDTQYF TGTGCCAGCAGCGTTAGCGGGAGGGCCACCCCAGATACGCAGTATTTT
TRBJ1-2 few TRBV4-1 . CASSQDGLAGYGYTF TGCGCCAGCAGCCAAGATGGGTTGGCGGGTTATGGCTACACCTTC
TRBJ2-1 . TRBV7-3 TRBD1 CASSLDRGHYNEQFF TGTGCCAGCAGCTTAGACAGGGGCCATTACAATGAGCAGTTCTTC
TRBJ2-3 . TRBV28 TRBD2 CASSSTLGLAASTDTQYF TGTGCCAGCAGTTCTACGCTTGGACTAGCAGCTAGCACAGATACGCAGTATTTT
TRBJ1-1 . TRBV20-1 . CSARQRDEAFF TGCAGTGCACGACAGCGGGATGAAGCTTTCTTT
TRBJ2-1 . TRBV7-2 TRBD2 CASSLRTSGYNEQFF TGTGCCAGCAGCTTAAGGACTAGCGGTTACAATGAGCAGTTCTTC
TRBJ2-1 few TRBV28 TRBD2 CASSLPGLAGNTYNEQFF TGTGCCAGCAGCTTACCGGGACTAGCGGGAAACACCTACAATGAGCAGTTCTTC
TRBJ2-3 . TRBV5-4 TRBD2 CASSSGLAGGSDTQYF TGTGCCAGCAGCTCTGGACTAGCGGGGGGCTCAGATACGCAGTATTTT
TRBJ1-1 . TRBV30 . CAWSVGGRTEAFF TGTGCCTGGAGTGTAGGTGGGAGGACTGAAGCTTTCTTT
TRBJ1-1 . TRBV9 . CASSEREGTEAFF TGTGCCAGCAGTGAGAGGGAGGGAACTGAAGCTTTCTTT
TRBJ1-5 . TRBV30 . CAWSRQFDSNQPQHF TGTGCCTGGAGCCGACAGTTCGATAGTAATCAGCCCCAGCATTTT
TRBJ2-7 once TRBV28 TRBD1 CASSPDRANYEQYF TGTGCCAGCAGCCCAGACAGGGCCAACTACGAGCAGTACTTC
TRBJ2-5 . TRBV5-4 TRBD2 CASSLVGGRPPGGTQYF TGTGCCAGCAGCTTGGTGGGCGGGAGGCCTCCTGGGGGGACCCAGTACTTC
TRBJ2-3 . TRBV29-1 . CSVDRSTDTQYF TGCAGCGTCGACAGGTCCACAGATACGCAGTATTTT